The clone carrying this TCR beta chain was found once. Treatment here: oral pan-JAK inhibitor, 5-10 mg twice daily. As part of sample collection, lesional scalp punch biopsies and peripheral blood were taken from alopecia areata patients. These data are taken from a study of CD8+ T cells in alopecia areata. Study as a whole: Severity scoring for treated patients was based on the percentage of affected scalp area.

cDNA prepared by RNA extraction and subsequent reverse transcription served as the template for sequencing. The protocol was immunoSEQ multiplex PCR, while the TCRdb copy is restricted to in-frame clones and leaves out a portion. The sample has about 200,000 clones; 55% to 70% are singletons. This CDR3 is 14 amino acids long. Trimming cost V 5 bases and J 7 bases; bases outside gene matches: 6. Germline V gene sequence: CDR1 SGHDT, CDR2 YYEEEE. The source of this sequence is a human donor with alopecia areata. This sequence joins TRBV5-6 and TRBJ1-6, with 7 bases that match TRBD1. The specimen was CD4+ T cells sorted from blood, collected at week 4, from a patient treated with tofacitinib. CDR3 in amino acids: CASRVDRENSPLHF. Here the CDR3 DNA reads TGTGCCAGCAGGGTAGACAGGGAGAATTCACCCCTCCACTTT.